These T cell receptor beta chains were read from a single sample in a study of blood T cell repertoires in COVID-19. Assay used: immunoSEQ multiplex PCR; TCRdb lists only in-frame clones, some missing. This sample has about 170,000 clones, with about nine tenths found just once. Sample: peripheral blood. The receptors here all came from a man between 18 and 29 years old with COVID-19, enrolled during active disease. CDR3s include the opening cysteine and the closing phenylalanine or tryptophan. Each record gives: clone size, J gene, D gene, V gene, CDR3 DNA, CDR3 protein. A D gene is named only where the DNA matches it firmly. Not every row has a clone size; where given, it reads once, few, many or a size class.

>.|TRBJ2-7|TRBD1|TRBV5-1
TGCGCCAGCAGCTGGGACAGGCCATCCTACGAGCAGTACTTC
CASSWDRPSYEQYF
>.|TRBJ1-3|.|TRBV15
TGTGCCACCAGCAGAGGACGGGGCTCTGGAAACACCATATATTTT
CATSRGRGSGNTIYF
>.|TRBJ1-4|TRBD1|TRBV7-8
TGTGCCAGCAGCTCAAACACCGGGACAGGGCATGAAAAACTGCTTTTT
CASSSNTGTGHEKLLF
>.|TRBJ2-2|TRBD1|TRBV27
TGTGCCAGCAGTTTACTACAGGGGGCCGGGGAGCTGTTTTTT
CASSLLQGAGELFF
>few|TRBJ1-1|.|TRBV9
TGTGCCAGCAGCGTAGTAGGGGCGGACACTGAAGCTTTCTTT
CASSVVGADTEAFF
>.|TRBJ2-3|TRBD2|TRBV7-6
TGTGCCAGCAGCCCCCCAGCGGGGAGCACAGATACGCAGTATTTT
CASSPPAGSTDTQYF
>few|TRBJ1-2|TRBD1|TRBV6-2/TRBV6-3
TGTGCCAGCAGTTCGCCGACAGGGCCCAACTATGGCTACACCTTC
CASSSPTGPNYGYTF
>.|TRBJ2-3|.|TRBV29-1
TGCAGCGTTGGGGGGGGCACAGATACGCAGTATTTT
CSVGGGTDTQYF
>.|TRBJ2-7|TRBD1|TRBV5-6
TGTGCCAGCAGCACTCCGGACAGGGCCCACGAGCAGTACTTC
CASSTPDRAHEQYF
>.|TRBJ2-3|TRBD1|TRBV6-5
TGTGCCAGCAGCCTGACAGGGGCAGATACGCAGTATTTT
CASSLTGADTQYF
>.|TRBJ2-2|TRBD2|TRBV4-3
TGCGCCAGCAGACTAGCGGAAAACACCGGGGAGCTGTTTTTT
CASRLAENTGELFF